Each of the 20 T cell receptor beta chains below was sequenced from the same sample in a study of cytotoxic CD8 clonotypes in ibrutinib-treated CLL. Profiled with immunoSEQ multiplex PCR; TCRdb holds only in-frame clones, not every one. The repertoire has more than 200,000 clones, roughly 79% of them found once; the top ten carry about an eighth. The input for sequencing was PBMCs, taken after 12 months of ibrutinib treatment. Every receptor here comes from a human donor with chronic lymphocytic leukemia.

This clone showed up just once. This chain uses TRBV6-5 with TRBJ2-2; TRBD2 matches at 7 bases. CDR1 and CDR2 (germline): MNHEY, SVGAGI. V trimming: 4 bases; J trimming: 6 bases; junction bases outside the gene matches: 8. The length of the CDR3 is 15 residues. CDR3 DNA: TGTGCCAGCAGTTGGGCGGGGAGGGACCCCGGGGAGCTGTTTTTT. It translates to CASSWAGRDPGELFF.

This clone came up once. The chain joins TRBV10-3 to TRBJ2-5; 16 positions agree with TRBD2. The trim removed 4 bases at V and 2 bases at J, leaving 7 bases unmatched. This CDR3 spans 18 amino acids. From germline, CDR1 is ENHRY and CDR2 SYGVKD. The CDR3 region is CAISGTGLAGGAQETQYF. CDR3 DNA: TGTGCCATCAGTGGAACGGGACTAGCGGGAGGGGCACAAGAGACCCAGTACTTC.

This clone is a singleton in its sample. The rearrangement uses TRBV18 and TRBJ2-7; D might be TRBD2 (6 bases). This CDR3 contains 14 residues. The germline V gene has CDR1 KGHSH and CDR2 LQKENI. V dropped 0 bases and J dropped 6 bases, with 12 bases sitting between them. The CDR3 bases are TGTGCCAGCTCACCACCCCGGGCGGGGCTCGAGCAGTACTTC. It encodes CASSPPRAGLEQYF.

This chain connects TRBV7-9 to TRBJ2-7; D gene uncertain. Germline V lookup: CDR1 SEHNR, CDR2 FQNEAQ (reference sequence). The CDR3 covers 13 residues. Deletions cut 4 bases from V and 5 bases from J, with 12 bases between. This chain's CDR3 is CASSSPGANEQYF. Written as DNA, the CDR3 is TGTGCCAGCAGCTCCCCCGGCGCGAACGAGCAGTACTTC.

This clone was seen a few times. V usage is TRBV7-3 and J usage is TRBJ2-3; D perhaps matches TRBD2 (5 bases). The CDR3 has 22 amino acids. V lost 2 bases to trimming and J lost 4 bases, with 34 bases between them. Germline V lookup: CDR1 SGHTA, CDR2 FQGTGA. This CDR3 is CASSLVWDGVASSRLSPDTQYF. The CDR3 DNA sequence: TGTGCCAGCAGCTTAGTGTGGGATGGGGTAGCCTCTAGCCGATTGAGCCCAGATACGCAGTATTTT.

The chain carries TRBV14 and TRBJ1-5; 7 bases are a match to TRBD1. There are 13 residues in the CDR3. V lost 4 bases to trimming and J lost 5 bases; unmatched junction nucleotides: 2. Looked up from germline, CDR1 is SGHDN and CDR2 is FVKESK. In DNA, the CDR3 is TGTGCCAGCAGCCCGCAGGGGGATCAGCCCCAGCATTTT. This codes for CASSPQGDQPQHF.

This clone was counted at least ten times. The chain links TRBV19 to TRBJ1-5, with TRBD1 as a possible D gene (5 bases). There are 14 residues in the CDR3. The ends were cut back, 8 bases at V and 1 base at J, with 12 bases in the middle. Per germline, CDR1 LNHDA and CDR2 SQIVND (reference sequence). For the CDR3, the DNA is TGTGCCAGTGGTTGGGGGAGGAGCAATCAGCCCCAGCATTTT. This encodes CASGWGRSNQPQHF.

To note about this clone: The same CDR3 arises from other DNA sequences in this sample as well. V and J are TRBV14 and TRBJ2-3; 9 bases are a match to TRBD2. The CDR3 consists of 14 residues. Trimming removed 5 bases from V and 2 bases from J; junction bases left unmatched: 2. Germline lookup yields CDR1 SGHDN and CDR2 FVKESK. CDR3 residues: CASSLAGVTDTQYF. CDR3 nucleotide sequence: TGTGCCAGCAGCTTAGCGGGGGTCACAGATACGCAGTATTTT.

This chain joins TRBV11-2 and TRBJ2-7; D uncertain. Germline V lookup: CDR1 SGHAT, CDR2 FQNNGV. Deletions cut 1 base from V and 3 bases from J, with 7 bases between. The CDR3 extends over 13 amino acids. As DNA, the CDR3 is TGTGCCAGCAGCTTAGCGGTAGGCTACGAGCAGTACTTC. Encoded protein: CASSLAVGYEQYF.

The V call is TRBV12-5, the J call TRBJ2-5; the D is unclear. CDR1 is LGHNT and CDR2 is FRNRAP in the germline V gene. The CDR3 runs to 11 residues. Between the trimmed V and J ends, which lost 5 bases and 5 bases, there was a span of 6 bases. The CDR3 spells CASGLGETQYF. The CDR3 DNA reads as TGTGCTAGTGGTCTCGGTGAGACCCAGTACTTC.

This clone was counted a few times. Within the sample, other DNA sequences also encode this same CDR3. This rearrangement joins TRBV7-2 to TRBJ2-7; D call uncertain. V was clipped by 5 bases and J by 3 bases, with 8 bases between them. The germline V gene has CDR1 SGHTA and CDR2 FQGNSA. The CDR3 is made up of 12 amino acids. The CDR3 DNA is TGTGCCAGCAGCCCCATGGGCTACGAGCAGTACTTC. This sequence encodes CASSPMGYEQYF.

The rearrangement links TRBV7-2 to TRBJ2-7, with D possibly matching TRBD1 (6 bases). The CDR3 is 14 residues long. With 0 bases removed from V and 2 bases from J, the gap between germline ends came to 8 bases. In germline, CDR1 is SGHTA, CDR2 FQGNSA. CDR3 DNA sequence: TGTGCCAGCAGCTTAGCGTGGACAGCCTACGAGCAGTACTTC. Its translation is CASSLAWTAYEQYF.

The V gene is TRBV27, the J gene TRBJ2-1; 7 bases map to TRBD2. The CDR3 consists of 16 residues. Germline V gene data show CDR1 as MNHEY and CDR2 as SMNVEV (reference sequence). Trimming at V came to 2 bases and at J to 2 bases, leaving 6 bases not matched to a gene. CDR3 nucleotides: TGTGCCAGCAGTTTAAAGTGGGGGGGACCCTACAATGAGCAGTTCTTC. Its translation: CASSLKWGGPYNEQFF.

The chain joins TRBV2 to TRBJ1-3; D remains ambiguous. The V gene lost 7 bases and the J gene lost 2 bases, with 6 bases spanning the gap. The CDR3 sequence is 12 residues long. In germline, CDR1 is SNHLY, CDR2 FYNNEI. The DNA for the CDR3 is TGTGCCAGCAATCCCCCTGGAAACACCATATATTTT. Protein sequence: CASNPPGNTIYF.

The chain has TRBV2 and TRBJ2-6, with no clear D. With 8 bases removed from V and 0 bases from J, the gap between germline ends came to 17 bases. The CDR3 is made up of 17 amino acids. Looked up from germline, CDR1 is SNHLY and CDR2 is FYNNEI. The CDR3 nucleotides are TGTGCCAGCGCAAGCGTAGATTTACACTCTGGGGCCAACGTCCTGACTTTC. Its translation is CASASVDLHSGANVLTF.

The rearrangement uses TRBV18 and TRBJ2-7, with D possibly being TRBD2 (5 bases). This CDR3 is built from 14 residues. The V end was cut by 8 bases, the J end by 0 bases, with 14 bases between. The germline V gene has CDR1 KGHSH and CDR2 LQKENI. Here the CDR3 DNA reads TGTGCCAGCCAAAACGGAGGCGGCTCCTACGAGCAGTACTTC. It specifies CASQNGGGSYEQYF. Looking up the rest from reference TRBV18 and TRBJ2-7 gives the full variable domain: NAGVMQNPRHLVRRRGQEARLRCSPMKGHSHVYWYRQLPEEGLKFMVYLQKENIIDESGMPKERFSAEFPKEGPSILRIQQVVRGDSAAYFCASQNGGGSYEQYFGPGTRLTVT.

With respect to this clone: This specimen includes other DNA sequences encoding the same CDR3. The rearrangement links TRBV5-1 to TRBJ2-3, with D maybe TRBD1 (6 bases). This CDR3 comprises 13 residues. The V end was cut by 0 bases, the J end by 4 bases, with 6 bases between. Germline V CDR1 and CDR2: SGHRS, YFSETQ. CDR3 amino acids: CASSLDRADTQYF. In DNA, the CDR3 is TGCGCCAGCAGCTTGGACAGGGCAGATACGCAGTATTTT.

The chain employs TRBV6-1 and TRBJ1-4; D gene unclear. This CDR3 has 14 amino acids. CDR1 and CDR2 from the germline V gene are MNHNS and SASEGT. V was trimmed by 8 bases and J by 0 bases, leaving 10 bases between them. Here the CDR3 reads CASGSGATNEKLFF. The CDR3 DNA is TGTGCCAGCGGGTCGGGAGCAACTAATGAAAAACTGTTTTTT.

In its sample, this clone was seen a few times. The J gene is TRBJ2-7, the V gene TRBV27; 7 bases align to TRBD1. The germline V gene encodes CDR1 MNHEY and CDR2 SMNVEV (reference sequence). The CDR3 runs 14 residues. The V gene end was trimmed by 6 bases and the J gene end by 2 bases; junction bases not matched to a gene: 7. The CDR3 region has the DNA TGTGCCAGCAGGGACAGGAGTAGCGCCTACGAGCAGTACTTC. Amino acids: CASRDRSSAYEQYF.

CDR3 in amino acids: CASSSAGINEQFF. Here the CDR3 DNA reads TGTGCCAGCAGTTCTGCGGGAATTAATGAGCAGTTCTTC. This sequence joins TRBV2 and TRBJ2-1, with D tentatively TRBD2 (6 bases). V was trimmed by 5 bases and J by 7 bases, leaving 12 bases between them. The CDR3 has 13 amino acids. Germline values: CDR1 SNHLY, CDR2 FYNNEI.